The present T cell receptor beta chain was sequenced within a study of blood T cell repertoires in COVID-19. Study at large: The United States, Italy and Spain provided the acute and convalescent COVID-19 samples.

Sequencing was performed with immunoSEQ multiplex PCR; in TCRdb, only in-frame clones are kept and a portion is missing. The table has 100,000 to 150,000 clones, about 85% seen once. With 1 base clipped from V and 6 bases from J, the junction kept 12 bases outside the gene matches. There are 17 residues in the CDR3. CDR1 and CDR2 (germline): LNHDA, SQIVND (reference sequence). The sequenced material came from peripheral blood. The origin of this receptor is a man older than 75 with active or convalescent COVID-19. The rearrangement links TRBV19 to TRBJ1-5, with 7 bases aligning to TRBD1. CDR3 region: CASSIVPPSTGTQPQHF. CDR3 sequence (DNA): TGTGCCAGTAGTATAGTGCCTCCCTCGACAGGGACTCAGCCCCAGCATTTT.